The present TCR beta chain was sequenced within a study of CD8 T cells in Susac syndrome. The authors negatively isolated CD8+ and CD4+ T cells and FACS-enriched TEMRA cells. Random hexamers were used to reverse transcribe an amount of about 0.45 to 1 ug RNA. Across 54 Vbeta and 13 Jbeta, immunoSEQ multiplex PCR amplified TCR beta CDR3. TCRdb fed the immunoSEQ multiplex PCR reads into MiXCR, producing one record per CDR3 protein. The table has roughly 200,000 distinct CDR3 sequences, about 94% seen once. The germline V gene encodes CDR1 SQVTM and CDR2 ANQGSEA. The CDR3 has 13 amino acids. Deletions cut 8 bases from V and 10 bases from J, with 22 bases between.

This clonotype was obtained from a human donor with multiple sclerosis. The J gene is TRBJ2-3, the V gene TRBV29-1, with D possibly being TRBD2 (6 bases). The specimen was CD4+ T cells from PBMCs. This CDR3 reads CSTGGTLPLPQYF. The CDR3 DNA follows: TGCAGCACCGGTGGGACTTTACCCTTGCCGCAGTATTTT.